The clone carrying this T cell receptor (beta chain) has a count of ten or more. V shed 4 bases and J shed 0 bases, with 5 bases lying between them. Germline V lookup: CDR1 SGHRS, CDR2 YFSETQ. The CDR3 covers 12 residues. The data derive from a study of T cells after yellow fever vaccination. TCRdb itself ran the 5' RACE reads through MiXCR, one entry per CDR3 protein. The sample carries just under 600,000 distinct CDR3 sequences, roughly 12% recorded once. The input for sequencing was PBMCs, taken on the day of the yellow fever booster vaccination. The rearrangement uses TRBV5-1 and TRBJ2-7; tentative D call: TRBD1 (5 bases). This clonotype was sampled from a man aged 25 to 45 who received the YFV17D yellow fever vaccine. The CDR3 bases are TGCGCCAGCAGCGACAGCTCCTACGAGCAGTACTTC. Translation: CASSDSSYEQYF.